This T cell receptor (beta chain) was identified during a study of cytomegalovirus exposure and HLA in healthy donors. 13 Jbeta primers and 60 Vbeta primers were used for the PCR. Repertoires were generated with immunoSEQ multiplex PCR, while TCRdb's copy carries only in-frame clones and drops some. The sample lists roughly 190,000 clones, about 13% occurring once. Germline V gene data show CDR1 as SQVTM and CDR2 as ANQGSEA. The CDR3 consists of 11 residues. V was pared by 3 bases and J by 8 bases, with 7 bases between. The sample holds a few counts of this clone. The sequence came from a man in his forties or fifties in good health and CMV-seropositive. Sequencing used PBMCs. The chain uses TRBV29-1 and TRBJ2-2; no definite D call. The CDR3 coding sequence is TGCAGCGTTGACTTCGGGGGGGAGCTGTTTTTT. Residues: CSVDFGGELFF.